Below, one TCR beta chain is given with its context. This entry belongs to a study of blood T cell repertoires in COVID-19. About the study: Collection of acute and convalescent COVID-19 samples took place in the United States, Italy and Spain. In each case, the material was cDNA or gDNA derived from T cells, B-cell-depleted T cells, or PBMCs.

The ends were cut back, 4 bases at V and 0 bases at J, with 11 bases in the middle. CDR3 length: 15 amino acids. Germline V gene lookup returns CDR1 SGHTS and CDR2 YDEGEE. Per the original data handling: Using reference gene primer amplification, nucleated cell counts were estimated. Here immunoSEQ multiplex PCR was the method, and the copy in TCRdb shows in-frame clones only, minus some. V and J calls and clone size are copied from that table; D and trimming were computed from the DNA. The data contain hundreds of thousands of clones, 70% to 90% of them seen just once; the ten biggest clones take up about 5.1%.

Sequencing was carried out using peripheral blood. The clonotype originates from a man aged 45-65 years with active or convalescent COVID-19. V and J are TRBV5-8 and TRBJ1-3; D gene uncertain. The CDR3 sequence is CASSIDTTSGNTIYF. The DNA for the CDR3 is TGTGCCAGCAGCATAGATACCACCTCTGGAAACACCATATATTTT.